This entry lists 5 T cell receptor beta chains sequenced from one sample in a study of blood T cell repertoires in COVID-19. Sequencing was performed with immunoSEQ multiplex PCR; in TCRdb, only in-frame clones are kept and a portion is missing. The repertoire consists of more than 150,000 clones, with around four fifths occurring once and the leading ten covering more than 5%. The sequenced sample was peripheral blood. The source is a woman under 40 with acute or convalescent COVID-19.

This chain connects TRBV2 to TRBJ1-4, with 7 bases fitting TRBD1. The CDR3 contains 16 residues. V shed 6 bases and J 6 bases; nucleotides not matched to a gene: 13. The germline CDR1 and CDR2 sequences are SNHLY and FYNNEI. CDR3 DNA sequence: TGTGCCAGCAGGGAATCGGGACAGTGGGAGGATGAAAAACTGTTTTTT. It is translated as CASRESGQWEDEKLFF.

The chain links TRBV6-5 to TRBJ2-3; TRBD2 aligns across 7 bases. With 7 bases clipped from V and 1 base from J, the junction kept 8 bases outside the gene matches. In germline, CDR1 is MNHEY, CDR2 SVGAGI. This CDR3 comprises 15 residues. CDR3 bases: TGTGCCAGCATTTCCCTTGCGGGAGGCACAGATACGCAGTATTTT. This translates into CASISLAGGTDTQYF.

The chain uses TRBV5-1 and TRBJ2-1, with 7 bases aligning to TRBD2. Germline trimming cut 4 bases from V and 4 bases from J; bases unmatched to any gene: 11. Germline V gene lookup returns CDR1 SGHRS and CDR2 YFSETQ. The length of the CDR3 is 16 residues. The CDR3, as DNA: TGCGCCAGCAGCCCCGGACTAGGCAGGGCGTACAATGAGCAGTTCTTC. Translating gives CASSPGLGRAYNEQFF.

The chain links TRBV3-1 (or the pseudogene TRBV3-2) to TRBJ2-7, with 7 bases lining up with TRBD2. The CDR3 contains 12 residues. CDR1 is LGHDT, CDR2 YNNKEL, per germline (reference sequence). J gave up 6 bases and V 1 base, and 0 bases lay outside the gene matches. The CDR3 DNA follows: TGTGCCAGCAGCCAAGGGGGGGGCGAGCAGTACTTC. This sequence encodes CASSQGGGEQYF.

J is TRBJ1-4 and V is TRBV27; 9 bases agree with TRBD1. Germline CDR1 and CDR2: MNHEY and SMNVEV (reference sequence). The CDR3 has 15 amino acids. Germline trimming cut 1 base from V and 4 bases from J; bases unmatched to any gene: 1. The CDR3 DNA is TGTGCCAGCAGTTTATTGGACAGGGGTAATGAAAAACTGTTTTTT. Protein: CASSLLDRGNEKLFF.